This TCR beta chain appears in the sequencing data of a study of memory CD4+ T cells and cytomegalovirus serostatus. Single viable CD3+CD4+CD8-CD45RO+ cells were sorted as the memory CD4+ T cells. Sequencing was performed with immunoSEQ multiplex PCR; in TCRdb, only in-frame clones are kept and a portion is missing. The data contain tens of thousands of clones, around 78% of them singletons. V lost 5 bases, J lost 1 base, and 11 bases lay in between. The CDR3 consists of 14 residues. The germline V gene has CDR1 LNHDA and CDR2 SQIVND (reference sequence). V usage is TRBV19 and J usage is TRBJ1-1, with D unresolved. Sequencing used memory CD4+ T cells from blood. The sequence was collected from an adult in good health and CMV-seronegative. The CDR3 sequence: CASSQTPANTEAFF. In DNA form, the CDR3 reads TGTGCCAGTAGTCAAACGCCCGCGAACACTGAAGCTTTCTTT.